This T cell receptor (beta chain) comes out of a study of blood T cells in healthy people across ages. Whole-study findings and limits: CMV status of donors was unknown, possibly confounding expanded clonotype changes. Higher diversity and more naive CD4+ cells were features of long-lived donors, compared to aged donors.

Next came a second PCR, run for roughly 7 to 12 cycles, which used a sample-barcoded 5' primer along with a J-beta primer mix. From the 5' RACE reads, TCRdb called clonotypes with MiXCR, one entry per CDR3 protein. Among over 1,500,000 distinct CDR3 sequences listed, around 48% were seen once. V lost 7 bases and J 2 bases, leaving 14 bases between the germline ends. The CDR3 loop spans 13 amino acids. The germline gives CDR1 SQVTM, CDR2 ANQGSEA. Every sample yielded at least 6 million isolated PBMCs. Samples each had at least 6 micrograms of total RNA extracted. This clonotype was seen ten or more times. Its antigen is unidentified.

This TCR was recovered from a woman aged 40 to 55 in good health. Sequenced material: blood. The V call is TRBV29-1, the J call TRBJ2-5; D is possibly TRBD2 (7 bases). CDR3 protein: CSASGDIQETQYF. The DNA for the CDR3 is TGCAGCGCGAGCGGGGACATACAAGAGACCCAGTACTTC.